This entry lists 31 T cell receptor beta chains sequenced from one sample in a study of blood T cells in healthy people across ages. The use of a sample-barcoded 5' primer and a J-beta primer mix characterized a second PCR of about 6 to 11 cycles. TCRdb analysed the 5' RACE reads with MiXCR anew, one entry per CDR3 protein. The sample lists approximately 780,000 distinct CDR3 sequences; around 25% were seen once. The same data also went into a second study, on T cells of mothers and their children.

The sequenced sample consisted of blood. The source of these receptors is a boy aged 5 to 17 in good health.

The genes are TRBV5-1 and TRBJ2-5, with TRBD1 identical over 7 bases. Per germline, CDR1 SGHRS and CDR2 YFSETQ. Unmatched junction bases numbered 5, after V lost 1 base and J lost 5 bases. This CDR3 is 14 amino acids long. This CDR3 is CASSLTGARETQYF. For the CDR3, the DNA is TGCGCCAGCAGCTTGACAGGGGCTCGGGAGACCCAGTACTTC.

A word on this clonotype: The junction does not match germline at one end; this may be a read error. The rearrangement joins TRBV20-1 to TRBJ2-1; D possibly matches TRBD1 or TRBD2 (5 bases each). The DNA end lines up better with TRBJ2-5; the J call may be wrong. Per the germline V gene, CDR1 is DFQATT and CDR2 is SNEGSKA (reference sequence). This CDR3 spans 13 amino acids. Here the CDR3 reads CGARGVPEGTQYF. The DNA of the CDR3 is TGCGGTGCTAGAGGGGTTCCAGAGGGGACCCAGTACTTC.

This clonotype was observed a handful of times. The V and J genes are TRBV7-9 and TRBJ2-5, with a weak D call TRBD2 (7 bases). The end of the DNA fits TRBJ2-1 better, so the J call may be wrong. This CDR3 region has 15 residues. Per the germline V gene, CDR1 is SEHNR and CDR2 is FQNEAQ (reference sequence). In DNA, the CDR3 is TGTGCCAGCAGCCCTCGGGGGGCCCGGGAAGGGGAGCAGTTCTTC. As protein: CASSPRGAREGEQFF.

The chain uses TRBV4-1 and TRBJ2-2, with 9 bases fitting TRBD1. V trimming: 2 bases; J trimming: 4 bases; junction bases outside the gene matches: 8. Germline CDR1 MGHRA, CDR2 YSYEKL. This CDR3 region has 17 residues. CDR3 DNA sequence: TGCGCCAGCAGCCAAACCGGGACAGGGACCCCCACCGGGGAGCTGTTTTTT. Translation gives CASSQTGTGTPTGELFF.

This clonotype has more than one count but fewer than ten. The rearrangement uses TRBV20-1 and TRBJ2-1; D uncertain. The DNA end lines up better with TRBJ2-5; the J call may be wrong. The CDR3 is 10 amino acids. CDR1 is DFQATT and CDR2 is SNEGSKA in the germline V gene (reference sequence). The CDR3 sequence is CSAPLETQYF. In DNA, the CDR3 is TGCAGTGCTCCCCTGGAGACCCAGTACTTC.

V and J are TRBV20-1 and TRBJ1-6; D is undetermined. Trimming shortened V by 5 bases and J by 14 bases, and 13 bases separated the two germline ends. There are 11 residues in the CDR3. Germline CDR1 and CDR2: DFQATT and SNEGSKA (reference sequence). For the CDR3, the DNA is TGCAGTGCTCCCAGAGGAGTGGCCCTCCACTTT. It is translated as CSAPRGVALHF.

The chain has TRBV28 and TRBJ1-1, with 9 positions matching TRBD1. From germline, CDR1 is MDHEN and CDR2 SYDVKM. V shed 7 bases, J shed 1 base, and the junction held 7 bases outside the gene matches. The CDR3 runs to 15 residues. The CDR3 sequence: CASTLVGQGNTEAFF. The CDR3 coding sequence is TGTGCCAGCACCCTCGTGGGACAGGGGAACACTGAAGCTTTCTTT.

The chain carries TRBV27 and TRBJ1-5; no clear D. This CDR3 is built from 14 residues. With 0 bases removed from V and 4 bases from J, the gap between germline ends came to 7 bases. Germline loops: CDR1 MNHEY, CDR2 SMNVEV (reference sequence). The CDR3 DNA is TGTGCCAGCAGTTTATCCCACCCTAATCAGCCCCAGCATTTT. It codes for CASSLSHPNQPQHF.

V is TRBV2 and J is TRBJ2-5, with D perhaps matching TRBD2 (6 bases). The J call may be incorrect, as the DNA end agrees better with TRBJ2-7. CDR1 SNHLY and CDR2 FYNNEI come from the germline V gene. The CDR3 runs to 14 residues. The CDR3 DNA reads as TGTGCCAGCAGTGAGGAGGCGGGGTCCTACGAGCAGTACTTC. Encoded protein: CASSEEAGSYEQYF.

This chain joins TRBV20-1 and TRBJ1-5; the match to TRBD1 covers 7 bases. Germline V lookup: CDR1 DFQATT, CDR2 SNEGSKA (reference sequence). This CDR3 region has 12 residues. The V and J ends lost 6 bases and 7 bases, in that order; junction bases with no gene match: 6. CDR3 residues: CSARTGGQPQHF. The CDR3 DNA sequence: TGCAGTGCGAGGACAGGTGGCCAGCCCCAGCATTTT.

This chain's CDR3 is CASSQEDTTYLDYGYTF. The CDR3 nucleotides are TGTGCCAGCAGCCAGGAGGATACCACCTATTTGGACTATGGCTACACCTTC. The chain has TRBV4-2 and TRBJ1-2, with D hard to call. V was trimmed by 3 bases and J by 3 bases, leaving 20 bases between them. The CDR3 spans 17 residues. Germline V lookup: CDR1 LGHNA, CDR2 YNFKEQ.

The rearrangement links TRBV6-5 to TRBJ2-5; TRBD1 agrees at 8 bases. The DNA end is more similar to TRBJ2-7, so the J call may be wrong. Germline V gives CDR1 MNHEY, CDR2 SVGAGI. The CDR3 is 13 amino acids. The CDR3 spells CASGQGPSYEQYF. In DNA, the CDR3 is TGTGCCAGCGGACAGGGACCCTCCTACGAGCAGTACTTC.

The sample holds a few counts of this clonotype. V gene TRBV6-4 combines with J gene TRBJ2-5; TRBD1 aligns across 7 bases. CDR3 length: 14 amino acids. V lost 4 bases, J lost 4 bases, and 6 bases stayed unmatched. CDR1 is MRHNA, CDR2 SNTAGT, per germline. This CDR3 is CASSARPGGETQYF. In DNA form, the CDR3 reads TGTGCCAGCAGTGCTCGGCCAGGGGGAGAGACCCAGTACTTC.

V and J are TRBV20-1 and TRBJ2-7, with TRBD2 matching 7 bases. With 6 bases clipped from V and 0 bases from J, the junction kept 8 bases outside the gene matches. Germline V gene sequence: CDR1 DFQATT, CDR2 SNEGSKA (reference sequence). This CDR3 spans 14 amino acids. CDR3 sequence reads: CSAIGTNNSYEQYF. CDR3 DNA sequence: TGCAGTGCCATCGGGACTAACAACTCCTACGAGCAGTACTTC.

There are a few counts of this clonotype. This chain uses TRBV7-6 with TRBJ2-3, with 9 bases identical to TRBD1. The germline V gene has CDR1 SGHVS and CDR2 FNYEAQ. The CDR3 extends over 17 amino acids. With V trimmed by 5 bases and J by 0 bases, 9 bases remained unmatched. The CDR3 DNA is TGTGCCAGCAGCCCCGGGACAGGGACCATTAGCACAGATACGCAGTATTTT. Its protein product is CASSPGTGTISTDTQYF.

The chain uses TRBV20-1 and TRBJ2-5; no definite D call. The end of the DNA aligns better with TRBJ2-1, so the J call may be wrong. Per germline, CDR1 DFQATT and CDR2 SNEGSKA (reference sequence). There are 13 residues in the CDR3. CDR3 nucleotide sequence: TGCAGTGCTACCGCCCGGACCTCCAATGAGCAGTTCTTC. Its translation: CSATARTSNEQFF.

This clonotype was seen just once. A much larger clone lies a single base off, so this may be a read error. This chain uses TRBV7-6 with TRBJ2-1, with a weak D call TRBD2 (5 bases). The end of the DNA fits TRBJ2-7 better, so the J call may be wrong. Germline V gene sequence: CDR1 SGHVS, CDR2 FNYEAQ. There are 13 residues in the CDR3. In DNA, the CDR3 is TGTGCCAGCAGCTTAAACGGGGCCTACGAGCAGTACTTC. Amino acids: CASSLNGAYEQYF.

This clonotype showed up just a few times. The chain recombines TRBV28 with TRBJ2-6, with TRBD1 matching over 8 bases. The V and J ends lost 8 bases and 0 bases, in that order; junction bases with no gene match: 3. The germline CDR1 and CDR2 sequences are MDHEN and SYDVKM. The CDR3 extends over 15 amino acids. CDR3 loop: CASAGGPSGANVLTF. CDR3 DNA sequence: TGTGCCAGCGCAGGGGGCCCCTCTGGGGCCAACGTCCTGACTTTC. Full variable domain (missing parts from reference TRBV28 and TRBJ2-6): DVKVTQSSRYLVKRTGEKVFLECVQDMDHENMFWYRQDPGLGLRLIYFSYDVKMKEKGDIPEGYSVSREKKERFSLILESASTNQTSMYLCASAGGPSGANVLTFGAGSRLTVL.

A note on this clonotype: Germline is not matched at one junction end, which may reflect a read error. This chain uses TRBV7-2 with TRBJ2-5; D uncertain. The CDR3 sequence is 13 residues long. Germline CDR1 reads SGHTA; CDR2 reads FQGNSA. The CDR3 protein is CASSLKVQETQSF. The CDR3 DNA sequence: TGTGCCAGCAGCTTGAAGGTCCAAGAGACCCAGTCCTTC.

The chain recombines TRBV12-3 or TRBV12-4 with TRBJ2-5; TRBD1 agrees at 9 bases. The J call may not be correct, given that the DNA end is closer to TRBJ2-7. CDR3 length equals 16 residues. The CDR3 region has the DNA TGTGCCAGCAGTTTAGCGCGGGGTAGGGACAGGGCCGAGCAGTACTTC. Amino acid sequence: CASSLARGRDRAEQYF.

There are a few counts of this clonotype. The rearrangement links TRBV7-6 to TRBJ1-2; perhaps TRBD1 as D (6 bases). CDR3 size: 13 residues. Germline V gene data show CDR1 as SGHVS and CDR2 as FNYEAQ. V dropped 2 bases and J dropped 8 bases, with 12 bases sitting between them. The CDR3 DNA follows: TGTGCCAGCAGCTTATTGGGGGGCAGCGGCTACACCTTC. The encoded protein is CASSLLGGSGYTF.

This clonotype was counted at least ten times. V gene TRBV28 combines with J gene TRBJ2-5, with D maybe TRBD1 (6 bases). Germline V gene lookup returns CDR1 MDHEN and CDR2 SYDVKM. Trimming left V 1 base short and J 1 base short, with 13 bases between. CDR3 size: 16 residues. The CDR3 DNA sequence: TGTGCCAGCAGTTTATTGGACAGCCTAGGCCAAGAGACCCAGTACTTC. Its translation: CASSLLDSLGQETQYF.

This chain uses TRBV7-2 with TRBJ1-2; a weak D match, TRBD1 (5 bases). The CDR3 runs to 13 residues. V shed 5 bases and J shed 8 bases, with 15 bases lying between them. Germline V lookup: CDR1 SGHTA, CDR2 FQGNSA. The chain's CDR3 is CASSSDRVRGYTF. The CDR3, as DNA: TGTGCCAGCAGCAGCGACAGAGTGCGGGGCTACACCTTC.

There are a few counts of this clonotype. The chain employs TRBV28 and TRBJ2-2; 9 nucleotides line up with TRBD2. J was trimmed by 7 bases and V by 11 bases; bases with no gene match: 8. CDR3 length: 13 residues. The germline gives CDR1 MDHEN, CDR2 SYDVKM. The CDR3 sequence: CAAGLAMSGELFF. The CDR3 nucleotides are TGTGCCGCCGGACTAGCGATGAGCGGGGAGCTGTTTTTT.

This chain uses TRBV7-2 with TRBJ1-1, with 8 bases fitting TRBD1. This CDR3 has 12 residues. CDR1 and CDR2 (germline): SGHTA, FQGNSA. V gave up 5 bases and J gave up 10 bases; unmatched junction bases: 6. Here the CDR3 reads CASSPTDRAAFF. The CDR3 nucleotides read TGTGCCAGCAGCCCTACGGACAGGGCAGCTTTCTTT.

A few counts support this clonotype. The chain has TRBV12-3 or TRBV12-4 and TRBJ1-5; the D is unclear. With 3 bases removed from V and 7 bases from J, the gap between germline ends came to 13 bases. The CDR3 has 14 residues. The CDR3 region is CASSLSGSWQPQHF. The CDR3 DNA follows: TGTGCCAGCAGTTTGAGTGGGTCTTGGCAGCCCCAGCATTTT.

In its sample, this clonotype was seen a few times. The V call is TRBV7-3, the J call TRBJ2-3; a possible D gene is TRBD1 (6 bases). The CDR3 is 14 amino acids. V lost 3 bases and J 4 bases, leaving 11 bases between the germline ends. Germline lookup yields CDR1 SGHTA and CDR2 FQGTGA. CDR3 DNA sequence: TGTGCCAGCAGCTTGACAGGTCTCGCAGATACGCAGTATTTT. It yields the protein CASSLTGLADTQYF.

This chain joins TRBV6-1 and TRBJ2-6; no clear D gene. Looked up from germline, CDR1 is MNHNS and CDR2 is SASEGT. The CDR3 runs 15 residues. V lost 10 bases and J lost 1, with 14 bases in between. The DNA for the CDR3 is TGTGCCAACAAAGATGAATGGTCTGGGGCCAACGTCCTGACTTTC. Encoded protein: CANKDEWSGANVLTF.

V and J are TRBV20-1 and TRBJ2-5; D tentatively fits TRBD1 or TRBD2 (6 bases each). The CDR3 consists of 15 residues. Germline CDR1 and CDR2: DFQATT and SNEGSKA (reference sequence). The V gene lost 1 base and the J gene lost 5 bases, with 17 bases spanning the gap. CDR3 DNA sequence: TGCAGTGCTAGAGTGGGGGGCACCCCTCGGGAGACCCAGTACTTC. Translation: CSARVGGTPRETQYF.

There are a few counts of this clonotype. The chain uses TRBV7-9 and TRBJ2-5; 7 nucleotides match TRBD1. The CDR3 consists of 13 residues. Germline V gene data show CDR1 as SEHNR and CDR2 as FQNEAQ (reference sequence). J gave up 13 bases and V 6 bases, and 14 bases lay outside the gene matches. In DNA form, the CDR3 reads TGTGCCAGCAGTCGGTCGACAGGGCCACCCCCGTACTTC. It codes for CASSRSTGPPPYF.

In its sample, this clonotype was seen a few times. For the CDR3, the DNA is TGCAGCGGGGGGGACAGGGGGGCCTACGAGCAGTACTTC. The encoded protein is CSGGDRGAYEQYF. This chain joins TRBV29-1 and TRBJ2-7; 11 bases align to TRBD1. The CDR3 has 13 amino acids. V trimming: 7 bases; J trimming: 2 bases; junction bases outside the gene matches: 4. Per germline, CDR1 SQVTM and CDR2 ANQGSEA.